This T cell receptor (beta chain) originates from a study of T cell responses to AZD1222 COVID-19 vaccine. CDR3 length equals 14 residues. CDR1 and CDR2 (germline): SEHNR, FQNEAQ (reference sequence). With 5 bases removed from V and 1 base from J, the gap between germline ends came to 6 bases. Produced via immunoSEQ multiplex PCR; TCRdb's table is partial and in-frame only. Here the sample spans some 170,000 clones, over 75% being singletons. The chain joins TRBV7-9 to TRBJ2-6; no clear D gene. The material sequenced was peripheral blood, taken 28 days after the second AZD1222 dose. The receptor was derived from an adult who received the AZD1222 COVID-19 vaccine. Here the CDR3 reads CASSPKSGANVLTF. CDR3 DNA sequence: TGTGCCAGCAGCCCAAAGTCTGGGGCCAACGTCCTGACTTTC.